The 30 T cell receptor beta chains in this list originate from one sample, sequenced in a study of blood T cells in healthy people across ages. The second PCR ran roughly 6 to 11 cycles with a sample-barcoded 5' primer and J-beta primers. TCRdb passed the 5' RACE reads through MiXCR, listing each CDR3 protein once. The repertoire holds 1.8 million or so distinct CDR3 sequences, 35% to 50% seen once, with 23% in the top ten. Sample: blood. The receptors here all came from a human donor in good health.

This clonotype was found a few times. The genes are TRBV6-1 and TRBJ1-1; 9 bases line up with TRBD1. Germline CDR1 MNHNS, CDR2 SASEGT. The CDR3 runs 13 residues. V dropped 6 bases and J dropped 7; count of bases not matched to a gene: 6. The CDR3 DNA reads as TGTGCCAGCAGGGACAGGGGTCAGATTGAAGCTTTCTTT. This codes for CASRDRGQIEAFF.

The genes are TRBV15 and TRBJ2-7; D possibly corresponds to TRBD1 (5 bases). Germline lookup yields CDR1 LNHNV and CDR2 YYDKDF (reference sequence). Deletions cut 0 bases from V and 2 bases from J, with 11 bases between. The CDR3 loop spans 15 amino acids. CDR3 region: CATSRDLDRAYEQYF. The CDR3 coding sequence is TGTGCCACCAGCAGAGATCTTGACAGAGCCTACGAGCAGTACTTC.

The chain has TRBV10-3 and TRBJ1-2; D perhaps matches TRBD1 (6 bases). V was cut by 3 bases and J by 5 bases, with 13 bases left in between. This CDR3 contains 14 residues. The germline V gene has CDR1 ENHRY and CDR2 SYGVKD. The CDR3: CAISEQGGVYGYTF. CDR3 nucleotide sequence: TGTGCCATCAGTGAACAGGGAGGGGTTTATGGCTACACCTTC.

The chain carries TRBV6-2 or TRBV6-3 and TRBJ1-5, with a possible D match to TRBD1 (5 bases). The CDR3 runs 17 residues. The V gene lost 3 bases and the J gene lost 3 bases, with 18 bases spanning the gap. Per germline, CDR1 MNHEY and CDR2 SVGEGT. The CDR3 is CASSYRGGRAPNQPQHF. CDR3 DNA sequence: TGTGCCAGCAGTTATAGGGGCGGGCGGGCCCCCAATCAGCCCCAGCATTTT.

In its sample, this clonotype was seen a few times. This chain joins TRBV20-1 and TRBJ2-2; 9 bases are a match to TRBD1. CDR1 and CDR2 from the germline V gene are DFQATT and SNEGSKA (reference sequence). Trimming took 5 bases from V and 7 from J; bases not matched to a gene: 8. This CDR3 spans 14 amino acids. As DNA, the CDR3 is TGCAGTGCTCCGGGGACAGGGAGGTTCGGGGAGCTGTTTTTT. The encoded protein is CSAPGTGRFGELFF.

This chain joins TRBV6-2 or TRBV6-3 and TRBJ2-3; 10 bases map to TRBD2. This CDR3 comprises 16 residues. J lost 6 bases, V lost 6 bases, and 12 bases had no gene match. Germline CDR1 and CDR2: MNHEY and SVGEGT. Here the CDR3 DNA reads TGTGCCAGCAGGGCGTGGAGCGGGGGGGCCGGCGATACGCAGTATTTT. It yields the protein CASRAWSGGAGDTQYF.

The chain uses TRBV7-2 and TRBJ2-3; 9 bases are a match to TRBD2. CDR1 is SGHTA, CDR2 FQGNSA, per germline. Germline trimming cut 4 bases from V and 2 bases from J; bases unmatched to any gene: 4. The CDR3 is 15 amino acids. CDR3 sequence: CASSSRLAATDTQYF. The CDR3 nucleotides are TGTGCCAGCAGCTCACGACTAGCGGCCACAGATACGCAGTATTTT.

This clonotype was seen once. The V and J genes are TRBV7-9 and TRBJ2-4, with D maybe TRBD2 (6 bases). The J call may be in error: the DNA end matches TRBJ2-5 better. CDR3 length equals 14 residues. Per germline, CDR1 SEHNR and CDR2 FQNEAQ (reference sequence). The CDR3 DNA sequence: TGTGCCAGCAGCCTCATGACTAGTAGCGAGACCCAGTACTTC. Amino acids: CASSLMTSSETQYF.

This clonotype has more than one count but fewer than ten. This chain uses TRBV5-1 with TRBJ1-1; D not resolved. Trimming removed 7 bases at V and 1 base at J, with 17 bases between. From germline, CDR1 is SGHRS and CDR2 YFSETQ. This CDR3 is built from 15 residues. As DNA, the CDR3 is TGCGCCAGCCAACCGTCTAATCGGCCGAACACTGAAGCTTTCTTT. Its protein is CASQPSNRPNTEAFF.

This rearrangement joins TRBV5-5 to TRBJ1-2, with D unresolved. Germline V gene lookup returns CDR1 SGHKS and CDR2 YYEKEE (reference sequence). Trimming stripped 0 bases from V and 4 bases from J, with 10 bases between. This CDR3 comprises 14 residues. This CDR3 is CASSLANRFYGYTF. The CDR3 DNA sequence: TGTGCCAGCAGCTTGGCGAATAGGTTCTATGGCTACACCTTC.

This clonotype is a singleton in its sample. This chain joins TRBV5-1 and TRBJ1-1; 7 nucleotides match TRBD1. V trimming: 4 bases; J trimming: 3 bases; junction bases outside the gene matches: 15. There are 17 residues in the CDR3. In germline, CDR1 is SGHRS, CDR2 YFSETQ. CDR3 in DNA: TGCGCCAGCAGCCCGACGCCGAGGGGGCGAAGGGACACTGAAGCTTTCTTT. Its translation: CASSPTPRGRRDTEAFF.

This clonotype was seen more than once but under ten times. The chain carries TRBV12-3 or TRBV12-4 and TRBJ2-6; D might be TRBD1 (5 bases). The CDR3 length is 13 residues. Trimming shortened V by 6 bases and J by 7 bases, and 10 bases separated the two germline ends. The CDR3 DNA follows: TGTGCCAGCAGCCCGACAGTAGCCAACGTCCTGACTTTC. Its protein product is CASSPTVANVLTF.

This clonotype has a single count. V and J are TRBV12-3 or TRBV12-4 and TRBJ2-3; D remains unclear. CDR3 length: 15 residues. V dropped 2 bases and J dropped 5 bases, with 14 bases sitting between them. The CDR3 nucleotides read TGTGCCAGCAGTTTATATCGCGTAAAAGGAGATACGCAGTATTTT. It translates to CASSLYRVKGDTQYF.

The rearrangement links TRBV20-1 to TRBJ1-2; no clear D. Trimming took off 0 bases at V and 7 bases at J, with 9 bases between the two ends. The CDR3 length is 12 residues. Germline lookup yields CDR1 DFQATT and CDR2 SNEGSKA (reference sequence). In DNA, the CDR3 is TGCAGTGCTAGAGATAACAGAGGTGGCTACACCTTC. Translating it yields CSARDNRGGYTF.

The chain combines TRBV15 with TRBJ1-5, with a possible D match to TRBD1 (6 bases). Germline assignment: CDR1 LNHNV and CDR2 YYDKDF (reference sequence). The V end lost 1 base, the J end lost 5 bases, and 15 bases lay between the germline ends. The CDR3 extends over 16 amino acids. CDR3 loop: CATSRGGTIVYQPQHF. CDR3 nucleotide sequence: TGTGCCACCAGCAGAGGCGGGACAATAGTTTATCAGCCCCAGCATTTT.

The V call is TRBV27, the J call TRBJ2-3, with 9 nucleotides matching TRBD2. The CDR3 runs to 16 residues. CDR1 is MNHEY and CDR2 is SMNVEV in the germline V gene (reference sequence). After removal of 6 bases from V and 2 bases from J, the junction contained 9 bases not matched to a gene. The CDR3 is CASSPAGGRDTDTQYF. For the CDR3, the DNA is TGTGCCAGCAGCCCCGCGGGGGGGCGAGACACAGATACGCAGTATTTT.

This clonotype was counted a few times. This chain links TRBV19 with TRBJ2-7; a weak D match, TRBD2 (5 bases). CDR3 size: 13 residues. From germline, CDR1 is LNHDA and CDR2 SQIVND (reference sequence). V was cut by 1 base and J by 3 bases, with 7 bases left in between. The CDR3 nucleotides read TGTGCCAGTAGTATAGGTCGGGGCTACGAGCAGTACTTC. Protein product: CASSIGRGYEQYF.

V is TRBV9 and J is TRBJ2-1; a weak D match, TRBD2 (7 bases). Germline V CDR1 and CDR2: SGDLS, YYNGEE. The V end lost 4 bases, the J end lost 9 bases, and 14 bases lay between the germline ends. The CDR3 loop spans 13 amino acids. The CDR3 here is CASSLKRGGEQFF. CDR3 in DNA: TGTGCCAGCAGCTTAAAAAGGGGGGGTGAGCAGTTCTTC. The complete variable domain, with remaining parts taken from reference TRBV9 and TRBJ2-1, reads DSGVTQTPKHLITATGQRVTLRCSPRSGDLSVYWYQQSLDQGLQFLIQYYNGEERAKGNILERFSAQQFPDLHSELNLSSLELGDSALYFCASSLKRGGEQFFGPGTRLTVL.

A few counts support this clonotype. The V and J genes are TRBV7-2 and TRBJ1-5; 10 bases match TRBD1. V lost 5 bases to trimming and J lost 2 bases; unmatched junction nucleotides: 3. Per the germline V gene, CDR1 is SGHTA and CDR2 is FQGNSA. The CDR3 has 15 amino acids. The CDR3: CASSAGTGGNQPQHF. The CDR3 DNA is TGTGCCAGCAGCGCAGGGACAGGGGGCAATCAGCCCCAGCATTTT.

This clonotype showed up just a few times. The chain couples TRBV7-2 to TRBJ2-4, with D possibly TRBD2 on 6 matching bases. Deletions cut 4 bases from V and 7 bases from J, with 17 bases between. Germline V gene lookup returns CDR1 SGHTA and CDR2 FQGNSA. This CDR3 contains 15 residues. DNA of the CDR3: TGTGCCAGCAGCTCCGTTGGATACGGGGGTAACATTCAGTACTTC. Protein sequence: CASSSVGYGGNIQYF.

A few counts support this clonotype. The CDR3, as DNA: TGTGCCAGCACCCAAGGATTACCACTAGGCACAGATACGCAGTATTTT. This codes for CASTQGLPLGTDTQYF. J is TRBJ2-3 and V is TRBV12-3 or TRBV12-4; tentatively, D is TRBD2 (5 bases). The CDR3 runs to 16 residues. The V end lost 7 bases, the J end lost 1 base, and 18 bases lay between the germline ends.

The chain carries TRBV9 and TRBJ1-4; D gene unclear. Trimming removed 0 bases from V and 4 bases from J, with 7 bases in between. Germline values: CDR1 SGDLS, CDR2 YYNGEE. The CDR3 has 14 amino acids. DNA of the CDR3: TGTGCCAGCAGCGTAGGGATTAATAATGAAAAACTGTTTTTT. Translation: CASSVGINNEKLFF.

This clonotype was observed a few times. The V gene is TRBV7-2, the J gene TRBJ2-7; 10 nucleotides match TRBD1. Looked up from germline, CDR1 is SGHTA and CDR2 is FQGNSA. This CDR3 is 15 amino acids long. Losses at the gene ends were 5 bases for V and 0 bases for J; bases not matched to a gene: 4. The CDR3: CASSEDRGSSYEQYF. The CDR3 DNA reads TGTGCCAGCAGCGAGGACAGGGGGTCCTCCTACGAGCAGTACTTC.

This chain links TRBV12-3 or TRBV12-4 with TRBJ1-6, with no clear D. V shed 0 bases and J shed 13 bases, with 16 bases lying between them. This CDR3 has 15 residues. CDR3 bases: TGTGCCAGCAGTTTAGCGGACGGTGGGATCGGTCCCCTCCACTTT. Protein product: CASSLADGGIGPLHF.

This clonotype was found a few times. This chain joins TRBV20-1 and TRBJ2-5; 9 nucleotides match TRBD1. Unmatched junction bases numbered 5, after V lost 5 bases and J lost 1 base. Germline V CDR1 and CDR2: DFQATT, SNEGSKA (reference sequence). The CDR3 has 14 amino acids. As DNA, the CDR3 is TGCAGTGCTGAGGAGGGACAGGGCCAAGAGACCCAGTACTTC. Its protein product is CSAEEGQGQETQYF.

The rearrangement links TRBV12-3 or TRBV12-4 to TRBJ1-2; D ambiguous. V lost 2 bases, J lost 9 bases, and 19 bases lay in between. This CDR3 has 15 residues. For the CDR3, the DNA is TGTGCCAGCAGTTTATTGGGTGCCGCCCAGTGGAGCTACACCTTC. It codes for CASSLLGAAQWSYTF.

This clonotype has just a few counts. The gene calls are TRBV12-3 or TRBV12-4 and TRBJ2-6; TRBD2 is a possible D gene (6 bases). The CDR3 runs to 16 residues. Deletions cut 3 bases from V and 4 bases from J, with 13 bases between. The CDR3 bases are TGTGCCAGCAGTTTTGAGGGAGGTGGAGGGGCCAACGTCCTGACTTTC. Protein sequence: CASSFEGGGGANVLTF.

The V call is TRBV7-2, the J call TRBJ2-6; 7 nucleotides match TRBD1. From germline, CDR1 is SGHTA and CDR2 FQGNSA. The CDR3 spans 15 residues. The V and J ends lost 6 bases and 4 bases, in that order; junction bases with no gene match: 6. CDR3 DNA sequence: TGTGCCAGCAGATCGGACAGGTCGGGGGCCAACGTCCTGACTTTC. This gives the protein CASRSDRSGANVLTF.

CDR3 nucleotide sequence: TGCGCCAGCAGCCAAGTGGAGACTAGCGGGGGTACAGATACGCAGTATTTT. It codes for CASSQVETSGGTDTQYF. The chain combines TRBV4-1 with TRBJ2-3, with 12 bases aligning to TRBD2. The CDR3 is 17 residues long. Germline V gene lookup returns CDR1 MGHRA and CDR2 YSYEKL. V lost 1 base and J lost 3; bases outside the gene matches: 5.

This clonotype was detected many times. The CDR3 coding sequence is TGTGCCAGCAGCTCCGACGGACTAGCGGGGGAAACGCAGTATTTT. It codes for CASSSDGLAGETQYF. The V and J genes are TRBV7-2 and TRBJ2-3; 13 bases match TRBD2. The CDR3 is made up of 15 amino acids. Germline V lookup: CDR1 SGHTA, CDR2 FQGNSA. V lost 4 bases to trimming and J lost 9 bases; unmatched junction nucleotides: 7.